This T cell receptor (beta chain) was identified in a study of long-term antiretroviral therapy in people with HIV (dated by TCRdb to the early 2020s). For the study in its entirety: Collection of the earliest samples took place about a decade ahead of the 2015 WHO recommendation for immediate ART, at a time when ART was typically delayed until CD4 counts fell. This retrospective serial study examined whether starting ART and sustained HIV suppression were associated with changes in the composition and diversity of the TRB repertoire in peripheral blood. From 25 to 30 adults with confirmed HIV infection, the cohort provided around 180 cryopreserved PBMC samples, gathered serially across a mean of roughly 6 years (range 1-12). About a third of the roughly 30 participants with HIV were female. Test extractions of a monoclonal T-cell line alongside about 35 polyclonal samples showed no cross-contamination during QIAcube processing. Study-wide findings and limitations: The samples span the years 2004 to 2017, and the ART regimens used may be less effective than current regimens. ART initiation was associated with a significant increase in TRB diversity, but diversity stayed significantly below transplant donor controls even after long-term ART. Because PBMC availability was limited, only the TCR beta chain was sequenced, with no alpha chain pairing. Expanded TRB clones identified before ART initiation dominated the repertoire across all time points, though the dominance fluctuated and decreased in many PLHIV after ART. Narrower CDR3 length ranges were observed in HIV repertoires than in controls, and an antigen-experienced repertoire with only a slight naive shift after ART was suggested by the network structure. Because pre-ART samples had limited cell numbers, unsorted PBMC were profiled rather than sorted CD4+ and CD8+ T cells. No data were available on ART adherence, viral resistance or therapy changes, limiting inferences about post-ART repertoire changes.

As regards this clone: Its antigen is still unknown. No much larger clone exists at a distance of one base, and base qualities are not known.

Taken from the germline V gene, the CDR1 and CDR2 loops are MGHRA and YSYEKL. The CDR3, cysteine through phenylalanine, is 15 amino acids long. The retained sequence is limited to the CDR3, 45 bases, with the frame set at the first base. The junction shows trimming of 4 bases on V and 3 bases on J, plus 15 bases between the germline ends. Sequencing of the TRB variable region was done with the immunoSEQ hsTCRB v3.0 assay at survey level resolution. The target sequencing depth for TRB was 40,000-50,000 T-cell genomes per sample. An Illumina MiSeq with a v3 150-cycle kit was used to sequence the pooled TRB libraries. As for the original processing: Repertoire analysis was run in R within a reproducible Nextflow workflow that covered QC, data transformation and analysis. Custom analyses were implemented in LymphoSeq2, an R package for AIRR-Seq data exploration. Four samples yielding fewer than 5000 total TRB sequences were excluded, leaving 188 analyzed HIV repertoires. Among the 188 retained HIV repertoires, 55 to 65 were collected before ART initiation and approximately 130 were collected after ART initiation. Repertoires were downsampled to 5000 TRB nucleotide sequences, and summary statistics were averaged over 100 downsampling iterations. The analysis kept only TRB sequences whose CDR3 regions were at least seven amino acids long. A Shannon entropy-derived clonality score and the Gini coefficient were used to measure diversity. Repertoire networks linked the top 5000 CDR3 amino acid sequences whenever two sequences differed by an edit distance of one. For TRB CDR3 amino acid sequences, antigen specificity groups and MHC restriction were predicted with GLIPH2. To flag known associations with CMV, EBV, HIV or tissue antigens, CDR3 amino acid sequences were compared against VDJdb and McPAS-TCR. Pre-ART, post-ART and control groups were compared with Wilcoxon signed-rank tests and Holm-Bonferroni correction. The table was pulled from immuneACCESS by TCRdb, which kept in-frame rearrangements only. Such tables lose some clones; where checked, under half of the loss comes from unresolved V genes, and the rest has no known cause. For V, J and clone size, that table is used; D and trimming come from the DNA. The sample yields roughly 39,000 clones; approximately 86% were counted once. Together, the top ten hold roughly 3.9% of the sample.

Inclusion was restricted to participants for whom at least one PBMC sample before ART initiation and at least two post-ART samples were available. Every participant with HIV received treatment in the United States of America. Cryopreserved samples of about 0.9-11 million PBMC were thawed and washed before DNA extraction. At the time of the earliest PBMC sample, participants with HIV were aged between about 23 and 54 years. PBMC samples were contributed by each participant from 1-4 timepoints before ART initiation and 2-8 timepoints after ART initiation, with a median of 7 samples. For every participant, serial HIV viral load, CD4+ T-cell count, ART history and demographic data were obtained. Genomic DNA was extracted from unsorted PBMC with a Qiagen kit on a QIAcube, processed in batches of 12 samples.

This chain is built from TRBV4-1 and TRBJ1-1; tentative D gene TRBD1, with 5 bases matching. Sequencing used unsorted PBMCs, obtained just before starting antiretroviral therapy. This clonotype was obtained from a woman aged 18-35 years with HIV. DNA sequence: TGCGCCAGCAGCCCTCCCCGCGGCAGGGACACTGAAGCTTTCTTT. Translation gives CASSPPRGRDTEAFF.